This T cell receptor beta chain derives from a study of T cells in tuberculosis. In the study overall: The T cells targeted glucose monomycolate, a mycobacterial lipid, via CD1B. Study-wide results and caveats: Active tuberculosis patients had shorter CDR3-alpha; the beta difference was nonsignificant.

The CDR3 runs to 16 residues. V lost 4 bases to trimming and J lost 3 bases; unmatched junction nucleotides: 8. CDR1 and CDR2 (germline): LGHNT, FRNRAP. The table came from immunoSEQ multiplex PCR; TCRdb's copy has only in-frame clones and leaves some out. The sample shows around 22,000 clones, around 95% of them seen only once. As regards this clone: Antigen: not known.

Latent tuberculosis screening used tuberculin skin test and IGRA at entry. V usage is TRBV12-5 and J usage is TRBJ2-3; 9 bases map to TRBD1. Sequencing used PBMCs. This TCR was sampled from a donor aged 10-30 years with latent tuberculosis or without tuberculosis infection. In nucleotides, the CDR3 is TGTGCTAGTGGTTCACCGACAGGGGGATTGACAGATACGCAGTATTTT. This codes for CASGSPTGGLTDTQYF. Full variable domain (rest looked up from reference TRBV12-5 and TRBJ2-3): DARVTQTPRHKVTEMGQEVTMRCQPILGHNTVFWYRQTMMQGLELLAYFRNRAPLDDSGMPKDRFSAEMPDATLATLKIQPSEPRDSAVYFCASGSPTGGLTDTQYFGPGTRLTVL.